Reported below is one TCR beta chain. The target of this receptor is not known. Base qualities are missing; no much larger clone stands one base away. The source of the sample is a study of blood T cells in healthy people across ages (dated by TCRdb to between 2014 and 2016). Describing the broader study: In model experiments, template switching captured roughly one uniquely barcoded TCR beta cDNA molecule for every two T cells. The study measured age-related changes in TCR beta repertoire diversity using deep sequencing normalized with unique cDNA molecular identifiers. Donors were grouped into four age groups: young (average approximately 15 years), middle-aged (over 35), aged (around 62) and long-lived (approximately 78). To avoid experimental bias, donors of different ages were spread randomly across the sequencing lanes. Using the same blood draw, the study looked at two additional independent replicas of 1 million unique cDNA reads for two donors, one aged 18 to 30 and the other aged 80 or older.

Donors were 39 systemically healthy Caucasian individuals from Russia aged roughly 6 to 100 years. Each donor gave 8.5 to 10 milliliters of peripheral blood, collected into EDTA-treated Vacutainer tubes. Ficoll-Paque density-gradient centrifugation was used to isolate PBMCs, with at least 6 million obtained per sample. Total RNA was extracted from PBMCs with Trizol reagent, with at least 6 micrograms obtained per sample. Naive CD45RAhigh/CD27high T cell percentages were measured by flow cytometry on a PBMC aliquot from every donor. Libraries came from 5' RACE. Instrument used: Illumina HiSeq 2500. A second about 7 to 11 cycle PCR used a sample-barcoded 5' primer and a J-beta primer mix. A template-switch 5' adaptor carrying 12 random nucleotides introduced a unique molecular identifier onto each TCR beta cDNA molecule. Each sample yielded at least 3 million CDR3-containing paired-end reads. First-strand cDNA synthesis was performed from all RNA using the Mint cDNA synthesis kit, with priming by a TRBC-specific oligonucleotide. All cDNA was treated with uracil-DNA glycosylase and then went through a first 18-cycle PCR with the universal primers M1SS and BC2_uni_R. Under the source paper's analysis protocol: Normalization of each sample was performed by random selection of 1 million high-quality reads, each carrying a distinct molecular identifier. Reads with shared molecular identifiers were discarded instead of being binned into consensus sequences. MiTCR, set to a Q25 quality threshold and the strictest error-elimination algorithm, was used for CDR3 identification, clonotype clustering and error correction. A nonparametric unseen species model with Euler transformation was used to estimate a lower bound on total TCR beta diversity. The public reads were run again by TCRdb, first through fastp at Q25 and then through MiXCR, and only productive beta chains were kept. Every distinct CDR3 protein forms one entry, paired with its most common genes and DNA. Here the V and J calls rest on TCRdb's processing, not on the authors' analysis. In all, the sample holds 1.4 million to 1.5 million distinct CDR3 sequences, and about 43% of those were seen once. The ten largest clones add up to 7.9% of the sample.

The full study reports these points: Total diversity estimates from one million sequenced T cells were considered lower bounds and underestimates. The percentage of naive T cells measured by flow cytometry correlated strongly with observed TCR beta diversity. As age increased, observed TCR beta diversity per million T cells dropped in a roughly linear way, and a significant reduction was already evident by age 40. Because profiling used bulk unsorted PBMCs, naive and antigen-experienced compartments could not be compared conclusively. Compared with the aged group, more naive CD4+ T cells, fewer expanded clones and increased TCR diversity were shown by the long-lived group, suggesting age selection. Because the CMV infection status of the donors was unknown, age-related changes in expanded clonotypes may potentially have been confounded.

Looking up the germline V gene (reference sequence) yields CDR1 LGHDT and CDR2 YNNKEL. Taken from cysteine to phenylalanine, the CDR3 has 16 residues. The entry retains the CDR3 DNA only, 48 bases that are in frame from base 1. Here V drops 4 bases and J drops 2 bases, and the junction holds 6 bases not matched to any gene. Sample: blood. The V gene is TRBV3-1 and the J gene is TRBJ2-1, with 9 bases aligning to TRBD2. The source is a woman between 18 and 29 years old in good health. The CDR3 region: CASSRPAGGAYNEQFF. The sequenced DNA is TGTGCCAGCAGCCGCCCAGCGGGAGGCGCCTACAATGAGCAGTTCTTC.